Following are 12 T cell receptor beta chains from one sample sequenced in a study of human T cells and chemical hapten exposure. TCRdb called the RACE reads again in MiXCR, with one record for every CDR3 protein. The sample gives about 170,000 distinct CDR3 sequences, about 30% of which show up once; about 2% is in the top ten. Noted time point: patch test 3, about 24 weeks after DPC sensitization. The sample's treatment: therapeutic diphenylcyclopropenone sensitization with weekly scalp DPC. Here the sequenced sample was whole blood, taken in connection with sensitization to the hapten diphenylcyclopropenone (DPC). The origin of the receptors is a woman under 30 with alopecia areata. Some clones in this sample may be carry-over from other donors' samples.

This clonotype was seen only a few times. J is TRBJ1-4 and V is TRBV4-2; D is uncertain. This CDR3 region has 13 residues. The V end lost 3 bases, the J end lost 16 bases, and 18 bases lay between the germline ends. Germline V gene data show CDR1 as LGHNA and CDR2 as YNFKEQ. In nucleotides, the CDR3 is TGTGCCAGCAGCCAGAGGAGCGGGAGGGTCGGGTTTTTT. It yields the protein CASSQRSGRVGFF.

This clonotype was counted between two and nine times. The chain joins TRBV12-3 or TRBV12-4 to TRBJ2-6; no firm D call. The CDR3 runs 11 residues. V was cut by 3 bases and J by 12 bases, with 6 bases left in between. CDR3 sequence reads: CASSLGSVLTF. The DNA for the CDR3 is TGTGCCAGCAGTTTGGGTTCCGTCCTGACTTTC.

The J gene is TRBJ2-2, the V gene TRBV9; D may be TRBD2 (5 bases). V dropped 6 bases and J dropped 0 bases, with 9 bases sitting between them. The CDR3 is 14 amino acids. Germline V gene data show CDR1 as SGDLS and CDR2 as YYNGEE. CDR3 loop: CASNRGTNTGELFF. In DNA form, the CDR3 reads TGTGCCAGCAACAGAGGGACGAACACCGGGGAGCTGTTTTTT.

CDR3: CASSQVAGPNEKLFF. The CDR3 DNA reads as TGCGCCAGCAGCCAAGTGGCAGGCCCTAATGAAAAACTGTTTTTT. J is TRBJ1-4 and V is TRBV4-1; the D is unclear. The germline V and J ends were trimmed by 1 base and 3 bases, with 9 bases remaining between them. This CDR3 has 15 residues. CDR1 is MGHRA, CDR2 YSYEKL, per germline.

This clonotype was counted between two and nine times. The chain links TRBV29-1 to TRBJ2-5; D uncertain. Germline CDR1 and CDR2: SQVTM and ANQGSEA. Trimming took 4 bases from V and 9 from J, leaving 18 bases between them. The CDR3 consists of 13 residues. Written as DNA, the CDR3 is TGCAGCGTTGTCAGTGCTACCGATGGTCCCCAGTACTTC. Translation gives CSVVSATDGPQYF.

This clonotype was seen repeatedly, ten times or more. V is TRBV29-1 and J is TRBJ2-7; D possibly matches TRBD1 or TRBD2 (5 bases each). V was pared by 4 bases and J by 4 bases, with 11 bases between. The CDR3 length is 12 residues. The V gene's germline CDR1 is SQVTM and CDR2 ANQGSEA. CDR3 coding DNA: TGCAGCGTTGGTTGGGGACCGTACGAGCAGTACTTC. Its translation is CSVGWGPYEQYF.

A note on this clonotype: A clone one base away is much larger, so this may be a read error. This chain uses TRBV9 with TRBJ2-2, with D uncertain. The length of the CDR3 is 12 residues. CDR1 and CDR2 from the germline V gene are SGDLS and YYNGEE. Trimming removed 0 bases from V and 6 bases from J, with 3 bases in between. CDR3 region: CASSVEAGELFF. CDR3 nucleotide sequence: TGTGCCAGCAGCGTAGAAGCCGGGGAGCTGTTTTTT.

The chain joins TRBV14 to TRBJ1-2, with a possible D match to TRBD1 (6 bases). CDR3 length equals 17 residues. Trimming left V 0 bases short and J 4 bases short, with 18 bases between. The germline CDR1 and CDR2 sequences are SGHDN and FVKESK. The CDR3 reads CASSQDLGQLFSYGYTF. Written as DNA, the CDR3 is TGTGCCAGCAGCCAAGATCTTGGACAGCTTTTTTCCTATGGCTACACCTTC.

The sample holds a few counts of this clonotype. The chain's CDR3 is CASSLDINEQYF. CDR3 nucleotides: TGCGCCAGCAGCTTGGATATTAACGAGCAGTACTTC. The J gene is TRBJ2-7, the V gene TRBV5-1; D gene ambiguous. CDR1 is SGHRS and CDR2 is YFSETQ in the germline V gene. This CDR3 has 12 residues. Trimming removed 0 bases at V and 5 bases at J, with 6 bases between.

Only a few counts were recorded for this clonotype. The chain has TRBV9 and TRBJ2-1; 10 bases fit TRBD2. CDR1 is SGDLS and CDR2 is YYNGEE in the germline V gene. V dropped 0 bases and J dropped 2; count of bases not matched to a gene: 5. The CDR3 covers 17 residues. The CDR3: CASSVGASGRTYNEQFF. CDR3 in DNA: TGTGCCAGCAGCGTAGGGGCTAGCGGGAGAACCTACAATGAGCAGTTCTTC. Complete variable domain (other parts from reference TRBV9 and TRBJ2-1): DSGVTQTPKHLITATGQRVTLRCSPRSGDLSVYWYQQSLDQGLQFLIQYYNGEERAKGNILERFSAQQFPDLHSELNLSSLELGDSALYFCASSVGASGRTYNEQFFGPGTRLTVL.

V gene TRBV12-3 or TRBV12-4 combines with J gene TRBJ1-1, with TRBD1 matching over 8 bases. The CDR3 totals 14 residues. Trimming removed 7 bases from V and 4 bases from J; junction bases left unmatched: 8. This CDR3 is CASTLAQGGTEAFF. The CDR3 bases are TGTGCCAGCACTCTCGCACAGGGGGGCACTGAAGCTTTCTTT.

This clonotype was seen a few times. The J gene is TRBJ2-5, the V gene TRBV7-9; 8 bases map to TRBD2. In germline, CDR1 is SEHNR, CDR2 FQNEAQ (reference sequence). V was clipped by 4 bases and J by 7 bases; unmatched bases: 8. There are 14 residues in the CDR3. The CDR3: CASSYSSGPLTQYF. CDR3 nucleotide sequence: TGTGCCAGCAGCTACTCTAGCGGGCCCCTGACCCAGTACTTC.